Below, 26 T cell receptor beta chains from the same sample are listed, as sequenced in a study of T cell clonality in common variable immunodeficiency. Findings of the study overall: Common variable immunodeficiency TCR beta sequences reportedly had fewer deletions and N-nucleotide insertions.

Antigen specificity for these receptors is unknown. Profiling relied on immunoSEQ multiplex PCR, and the TCRdb table lists in-frame clones only, not all of them. The table records more than 20,000 clones without singletons, the ten largest covering approximately 24%. What was sequenced was peripheral blood mononuclear cells. Receptors were obtained from a human donor with common variable immunodeficiency.

At least ten counts were recorded for this clone. With the read ending 3 residues before the CDR3 end, the germline J gene is used to fill in that end. The V gene is TRBV11-3, the J gene TRBJ2-1; 12 nucleotides line up with TRBD2. The CDR3 totals 15 residues. Germline V gene data show CDR1 as SGHNT and CDR2 as YENEEA. V was pared by 0 bases and J by 8 bases, with 2 bases of the junction left unmatched. The sequenced CDR3 bases are TGTGCCAGCAGCTTAGATCTAGCGGGAGGGGATGAG. Protein sequence: CASSLDLAGGDE. The CDR3 in full is CASSLDLAGGDEQFF.

In its sample, this clone was seen many times. The CDR3 is cut off 3 residues early in the read; its end comes from the germline J gene. The rearrangement uses TRBV11-2 and TRBJ2-3; 10 nucleotides agree with TRBD2. After removal of 3 bases from V and 2 bases from J, the junction contained 2 bases not matched to a gene. CDR3 length equals 15 residues. The germline V gene encodes CDR1 SGHAT and CDR2 FQNNGV. Incomplete CDR3 DNA: TGTGCCAGCAGCTTGGGACTAGCGATCACAGATACG. It translates to CASSLGLAITDT. The CDR3, in full, reads CASSLGLAITDTQYF.

This clone has a count of ten or more. The DNA ends 3 residues before the CDR3 does, and the rest of the CDR3 is filled in from the germline J gene. The rearrangement uses TRBV5-5 and TRBJ2-5, with 9 bases fitting TRBD2. The CDR3 sequence is 14 residues long. V shed 2 bases, J shed 4 bases, and the junction held 3 bases outside the gene matches. Germline loops: CDR1 SGHKS, CDR2 YYEKEE (reference sequence). Here the CDR3 reads CASSFSGSGETQYF. The covered CDR3 bases are TGTGCCAGCAGCTTTAGCGGGAGCGGAGAGACC.

Many counts were recorded for this clone. The CDR3 end is not reached by the read, which stops 3 residues before it; the germline J gene fills it in. The chain combines TRBV30 with TRBJ2-1; 7 bases are a match to TRBD2. This CDR3 is built from 17 residues. J was trimmed by 0 bases and V by 0 bases; bases with no gene match: 8. The germline V gene has CDR1 GTSNPN and CDR2 SVGIG (reference sequence). The CDR3: CAWSVRGAGVSYNEQFF. The sequenced part of the CDR3 DNA is TGTGCCTGGAGTGTACGTGGGGCGGGGGTCTCCTACAATGAG.

Many counts were recorded for this clone. Read coverage stops 3 residues before the CDR3 terminus; the germline J gene supplies the remainder. V usage is TRBV5-1 and J usage is TRBJ2-5, with D perhaps TRBD1 (5 bases). The CDR3 spans 15 residues. CDR1 is SGHRS, CDR2 YFSETQ, per germline. Trimming took 4 bases from V and 5 from J, leaving 18 bases between them. The sequenced CDR3 bases are TGCGCCAGCAGCAAAATGTGGGGCCGTATGGAGACC. Translation: CASSKMWGRMET. The full CDR3 is CASSKMWGRMETQYF. Combining the CDR3 with reference TRBV5-1 and TRBJ2-5 gives the whole variable domain KAGVTQTPRYLIKTRGQQVTLSCSPISGHRSVSWYQQTPGQGLQFLFEYFSETQRNKGNFPGRFSGRQFSNSRSEMNVSTLELGDSALYLCASSKMWGRMETQYFGPGTRLLVL.

This clone was detected many times. The read comes to an end 3 residues before the CDR3 does, leaving the germline J gene to fill in the end. The rearrangement joins TRBV2 to TRBJ2-2; 7 bases map to TRBD1. From germline, CDR1 is SNHLY and CDR2 FYNNEI. This CDR3 region has 13 residues. V trimming: 6 bases; J trimming: 5 bases; junction bases outside the gene matches: 3. CDR3 sequence reads: CASSVQGTGELFF. CDR3 DNA, as far as it was read: TGTGCCAGCAGCGTACAGGGGACCGGGGAG.

This clone occurred a few times. From the germline J gene comes the end of the CDR3, since the read stops 3 residues before it. This chain uses TRBV19 with TRBJ1-2; 8 positions match TRBD1. There are 14 residues in the CDR3. The trim removed 5 bases at V and 4 bases at J, leaving 6 bases unmatched. In germline, CDR1 is LNHDA, CDR2 SQIVND (reference sequence). CDR3 in amino acids: CASSETGESYGYTF. Incomplete CDR3 DNA: TGTGCCAGTAGTGAGACAGGGGAGAGCTATGGC.

Ten or more counts support this clone. At one end the junction does not follow the germline gene, possibly because of a read error. The read finishes 3 residues shy of the CDR3 end, and the germline J gene is used to complete it. The gene calls are TRBV27 and TRBJ1-5, with TRBD1 identical over 7 bases. There are 14 residues in the CDR3. The germline gives CDR1 MNHEY, CDR2 SMNVEV (reference sequence). The CDR3 spells CASSHRGSKQPQHF. CDR3 DNA, as far as it was read: TGTGCCAGCAGCCACAGGGGTAGCAAGCAGCCC.

In this sample, this clone turned up many times. The DNA ends 3 residues before the CDR3 does, and the rest of the CDR3 is filled in from the germline J gene. This rearrangement joins TRBV6-2 or TRBV6-3 to TRBJ2-7, with TRBD2 matching over 9 bases. Germline CDR1 and CDR2: MNHEY and SVGEGT. V lost 5 bases to trimming and J lost 2 bases; unmatched junction nucleotides: 7. The CDR3 loop spans 15 amino acids. CDR3 sequence reads: CASSKSSGVTYEQYF. The part of the CDR3 DNA that was read is TGTGCCAGCAGTAAATCTAGCGGGGTAACCTACGAG.

Concerning this clone itself: The CDR3 is cut off 3 residues early in the read; its end comes from the germline J gene. The chain is built from TRBV20-1 and TRBJ2-5; 13 bases are shared with TRBD2. The germline gives CDR1 DFQATT, CDR2 SNEGSKA (reference sequence). This CDR3 spans 17 amino acids. Unmatched junction bases numbered 5, after V lost 1 base and J lost 0 bases. The sequenced part of the CDR3 DNA is TGCAGTGCTAGAGGGGGACTAGCGGGGTTGTACCAAGAGACC. Encoded protein: CSARGGLAGLYQET. The full CDR3 protein reads CSARGGLAGLYQETQYF.

Worth noting for this clone: The read terminates 3 residues before the CDR3 end, so the remaining end is supplied by the germline J gene. V is TRBV7-2 and J is TRBJ1-5, with D maybe TRBD1 (6 bases). The V gene's germline CDR1 is SGHTA and CDR2 FQGNSA. This CDR3 is built from 15 residues. V was clipped by 5 bases and J by 7 bases, with 18 bases between them. CDR3 in amino acids: CASSLMDSVKQPQHF. The DNA read from the CDR3 is TGTGCCAGCAGCCTTATGGACAGTGTCAAGCAGCCC.

This clone appeared a few times. The CDR3 goes on 3 residues after the read ends, and that part is filled in from the germline J gene. The rearrangement joins TRBV5-1 to TRBJ2-5, with 13 bases that match TRBD2. J was trimmed by 2 bases and V by 3 bases; bases with no gene match: 4. The CDR3 totals 16 residues. Germline V gene sequence: CDR1 SGHRS, CDR2 YFSETQ. Incomplete CDR3 DNA: TGCGCCAGCAGCTACACTAGCGGGGGGGAACAAGAGACC. Translating it yields CASSYTSGGEQET. The CDR3 as a whole reads CASSYTSGGEQETQYF.

In its sample, this clone was seen a few times. CDR3 DNA (partial): TGTGCCAGCAGTTACTCCGGGACAGGGGGCAGTGAG. It is translated as CASSYSGTGGSE. In full, the CDR3 is CASSYSGTGGSEQFF. The rearrangement joins TRBV6-2 or TRBV6-3 to TRBJ2-1, with 12 bases that match TRBD1. The read terminates 3 residues before the CDR3 end, so the remaining end is supplied by the germline J gene. CDR1 and CDR2 (germline): MNHEY, SVGEGT. The junction had 3 bases not matched to a gene; V was cut back by 0 bases and J by 9 bases. The CDR3 totals 15 residues.

This clone was picked up many times. The CDR3 extends 3 residues past the end of the read, so its final part is completed from the germline J gene. V and J are TRBV7-8 and TRBJ2-5, with a tentative D call TRBD1 (6 bases). The V gene lost 2 bases and the J gene lost 1 base, with 8 bases spanning the gap. Germline values: CDR1 SGHVS, CDR2 FQNEAQ. CDR3 length: 14 residues. The CDR3 bases that were read are TGTGCCAGCAGCTTACAGGGGACCCAAGAGACC. It is translated as CASSLQGTQET. The full CDR3 is CASSLQGTQETQYF.

This clone occurred many times. The read ends 3 residues before the CDR3 terminus; that terminus is restored from the germline J gene. The chain uses TRBV2 and TRBJ1-5; 8 nucleotides match TRBD1. In germline, CDR1 is SNHLY, CDR2 FYNNEI. J was trimmed by 6 bases and V by 6 bases; bases with no gene match: 7. There are 14 residues in the CDR3. The CDR3 sequence is CASRLDRASQPQHF. CDR3 bases read: TGTGCCAGCAGGTTGGACAGGGCCTCTCAGCCC. Supplemented by reference TRBV2 and TRBJ1-5, the full variable domain reads EPEVTQTPSHQVTQMGQEVILRCVPISNHLYFYWYRQILGQKVEFLVSFYNNEISEKSEIFDDQFSVERPDGSNFTLKIRSTKLEDSAMYFCASRLDRASQPQHFGDGTRLSIL.

Points on this clone: The read ends 3 residues shy of where the CDR3 ends; the end is completed using the germline J gene. V usage is TRBV7-7 and J usage is TRBJ2-3; TRBD1 agrees at 7 bases. The germline V gene has CDR1 SSHAT and CDR2 FNYEAQ (reference sequence). The J segment lost 3 bases and the V segment lost 6 bases, leaving 9 bases of the junction unmatched. The CDR3 length is 15 residues. The CDR3 region is CASSRGRGSTDTQYF. The sequenced part of the CDR3 DNA is TGTGCCAGCAGTCGTGGCAGGGGGTCAACAGATACG.

This clone was detected ten times or more. The read stops 3 residues short of the end of the CDR3; the missing end is completed from the germline J gene. The chain joins TRBV6-2 or TRBV6-3 to TRBJ1-3; D gene ambiguous. From germline, CDR1 is MNHEY and CDR2 SVGEGT. This CDR3 has 14 amino acids. Trimming shortened V by 0 bases and J by 4 bases, and 7 bases separated the two germline ends. The CDR3 loop reads CASSYSRAGNTIYF. The CDR3 DNA, read in part, is TGTGCCAGCAGTTACTCGCGAGCCGGAAACACC.

In its sample, this clone was seen many times. The read falls 3 residues short of the CDR3 end, and the missing part is taken from the germline J gene. Other nucleotide sequences from this sample produce the same CDR3. The V call is TRBV9, the J call TRBJ1-6; a possible D gene is TRBD1 (5 bases). The ends were cut back, 0 bases at V and 7 bases at J, with 11 bases in the middle. Germline V lookup: CDR1 SGDLS, CDR2 YYNGEE. CDR3 length: 15 residues. The CDR3 region is CASSVEGQRNSPLHF. The CDR3 bases that were read are TGTGCCAGCAGCGTAGAGGGGCAGAGAAATTCACCC.

In its sample, this clone was seen many times. The read ends 3 residues early relative to the CDR3; the germline J gene fills the gap. The gene calls are TRBV7-2 and TRBJ1-6, with D tentatively TRBD1 (6 bases). V was cut by 8 bases and J by 7 bases, with 12 bases left in between. Per germline, CDR1 SGHTA and CDR2 FQGNSA. The CDR3 consists of 13 residues. CDR3 region: CASRQDMNSPLHF. Partial CDR3 DNA: TGTGCCAGCCGACAGGATATGAATTCACCC.

Only a few counts were recorded for this clone. The DNA ends 3 residues before the CDR3 does, and the rest of the CDR3 is filled in from the germline J gene. The chain combines TRBV5-1 with TRBJ2-1, with TRBD1 matching 10 bases. After removal of 3 bases from V and 7 bases from J, the junction contained 7 bases not matched to a gene. CDR1 and CDR2 (germline): SGHRS, YFSETQ. The CDR3 is made up of 15 amino acids. The sequenced part of the CDR3 DNA is TGCGCCAGCAGCTCCGCCGGGACAGGGGTTAATGAG. Translation gives CASSSAGTGVNE. From start to end, the CDR3 is CASSSAGTGVNEQFF.

This clone was observed many times. The CDR3 goes on 3 residues after the read ends, and that part is filled in from the germline J gene. The chain uses TRBV5-6 and TRBJ1-1; TRBD1 is a possible D gene (5 bases). The CDR3 runs 13 residues. Trimming pared 3 bases from V and 5 bases from J, leaving 11 bases between. The germline V gene has CDR1 SGHDT and CDR2 YYEEEE. CDR3 DNA (partial): TGTGCCAGCAGCTATCGCGGGGGAACTGAA. Its protein product is CASSYRGGTE. The CDR3, in full, reads CASSYRGGTEAFF.

This clone was found many times. The read ends 3 residues before the CDR3 terminus; that terminus is restored from the germline J gene. The chain carries TRBV5-1 and TRBJ2-3; D may be TRBD2 (6 bases). The V gene's germline CDR1 is SGHRS and CDR2 YFSETQ. CDR3 length: 14 amino acids. V was shortened by 0 bases and J by 2 bases, with 7 bases between the two germline ends. CDR3 DNA, as far as it was read: TGCGCCAGCAGCTTGGCGGGGGACACAGATACG. Its protein product is CASSLAGDTDT. The full-length CDR3 reads as CASSLAGDTDTQYF.

This clone has ten or more counts. The read gets to within 3 residues of the CDR3 end, and the germline J gene fills in the rest. This chain links TRBV19 with TRBJ1-6; no firm D call. V lost 5 bases to trimming and J lost 10 bases, with 12 bases between them. CDR1 is LNHDA, CDR2 SQIVND, per germline (reference sequence). There are 13 residues in the CDR3. The CDR3 bases that were read are TGTGCCAGTAGTGAGGGTTTTGGCTCACCC. This sequence encodes CASSEGFGSP. The entire CDR3 protein reads CASSEGFGSPLHF.

This clone was seen at least ten times. The read is 3 residues too short to cover the CDR3 end, so that end is filled in from the germline J gene. This chain uses TRBV29-1 with TRBJ1-2; D gene ambiguous. Germline V gene data show CDR1 as SQVTM and CDR2 as ANQGSEA. The CDR3 runs 14 residues. Trimming removed 6 bases at V and 7 bases at J, with 21 bases between. This CDR3 is CSVARQPSTSGYTF. The sequenced part of the CDR3 DNA is TGCAGCGTCGCTAGGCAGCCGAGTACTTCTGGC.

This clone was counted a few times. The CDR3 end is not reached by the read, which stops 3 residues before it; the germline J gene fills it in. The genes are TRBV30 and TRBJ2-1; D is ambiguous. CDR3 length: 16 residues. Germline loops: CDR1 GTSNPN, CDR2 SVGIG (reference sequence). Deletions cut 1 base from V and 2 bases from J, with 15 bases between. The CDR3 protein is CAWSAVASFPYNEQFF. CDR3 bases read: TGTGCCTGGAGTGCGGTGGCTAGTTTTCCCTACAATGAG.

At least ten counts were recorded for this clone. The read gets to within 3 residues of the CDR3 end, and the germline J gene fills in the rest. This sequence joins TRBV28 and TRBJ1-2; 10 bases fit TRBD1. Germline V gene sequence: CDR1 MDHEN, CDR2 SYDVKM. Trimming cost V 5 bases and J 3 bases; bases outside gene matches: 6. CDR3 length: 15 amino acids. The CDR3 sequence: CASSAGTGADYGYTF. The sequenced part of the CDR3 DNA is TGTGCCAGCAGTGCAGGGACAGGGGCGGACTATGGC.